The 27 T cell receptor beta chains below were found in one sample sequenced in a study of blood T cells in healthy people across ages. A J-beta primer mix and a sample-barcoded 5' primer were used in a second PCR of about 7 to 12 cycles. In TCRdb, the 5' RACE reads were re-called with MiXCR into one record per CDR3 protein. The sample carries just over 800,000 distinct CDR3 sequences, less than 80% recorded once. The sample was blood. These receptors were collected from a man aged 25 to 40 in good health.

This chain joins TRBV7-2 and TRBJ2-1; 7 nucleotides align to TRBD1. The CDR3 has 16 amino acids. CDR1 is SGHTA, CDR2 FQGNSA, per germline. V shed 8 bases and J 3 bases; nucleotides not matched to a gene: 13. The CDR3 coding sequence is TGTGCCAGCGGTTCCTATGACAGGGCCGGCTACAATGAGCAGTTCTTC. This encodes CASGSYDRAGYNEQFF. Using reference TRBV7-2 and TRBJ2-1 for the parts outside the CDR3, the full variable domain is GAGVSQSPSNKVTEKGKDVELRCDPISGHTALYWYRQSLGQGLEFLIYFQGNSAPDKSGLPSDRFSAERTGGSVSTLTIQRTQQEDSAVYLCASGSYDRAGYNEQFFGPGTRLTVL.

V usage is TRBV27 and J usage is TRBJ2-7, with 9 positions matching TRBD1. The germline gives CDR1 MNHEY, CDR2 SMNVEV (reference sequence). The CDR3 runs 14 residues. The V segment lost 6 bases and the J segment 5 bases; nucleotides outside the gene matches: 8. The CDR3 region is CASSTGQGINEQYF. In DNA form, the CDR3 reads TGTGCCAGCAGCACGGGACAGGGAATCAACGAGCAGTACTTC.

This chain connects TRBV5-6 to TRBJ2-7, with TRBD1 as a possible D gene (6 bases). Trimming stripped 0 bases from V and 2 bases from J, with 21 bases between. The CDR3 runs to 18 residues. CDR1 and CDR2 from the germline V gene are SGHDT and YYEEEE. The CDR3 spells CASSLGQVILSPAYEQYF. DNA of the CDR3: TGTGCCAGCAGCTTGGGACAGGTGATCCTGTCACCTGCCTACGAGCAGTACTTC. The complete variable domain, with remaining parts taken from reference TRBV5-6 and TRBJ2-7, reads DAGVTQSPTHLIKTRGQQVTLRCSPKSGHDTVSWYQQALGQGPQFIFQYYEEEERQRGNFPDRFSGHQFPNYSSELNVNALLLGDSALYLCASSLGQVILSPAYEQYFGPGTRLTVT.

V is TRBV2 and J is TRBJ2-1; unclear D gene. This CDR3 is 12 amino acids long. CDR1 and CDR2 from the germline V gene are SNHLY and FYNNEI. DNA of the CDR3: TGTGCATACGAAGGAAGCGTGGGTGAGCAGTTCTTC. Translation: CAYEGSVGEQFF.

This clonotype has only a few counts. The CDR3 loop reads CASSGQEGGYTF. The CDR3 DNA follows: TGTGCCAGCAGCGGACAGGAGGGAGGCTACACCTTC. The gene calls are TRBV2 and TRBJ1-2; TRBD1 matches 7 bases. Germline CDR1 and CDR2: SNHLY and FYNNEI. This CDR3 region has 12 residues. The V segment lost 6 bases and the J segment 8 bases; nucleotides outside the gene matches: 6.

The CDR3 nucleotides are TGTGCCAGCAGCTCAAGACAATCGACAGGGACTCTCTCTGGGGCCAACGTCCTGACTTTC. It specifies CASSSRQSTGTLSGANVLTF. This rearrangement joins TRBV7-9 to TRBJ2-6; maybe TRBD1 (7 bases). The CDR3 loop spans 20 amino acids. V lost 4 bases, J lost 0 bases, and 22 bases lay in between. From germline, CDR1 is SEHNR and CDR2 FQNEAQ (reference sequence).

This clonotype has a single count. The chain recombines TRBV6-1 with TRBJ2-7; D is possibly TRBD1 (6 bases). V lost 6 bases and J 4 bases, leaving 16 bases between the germline ends. Per the germline V gene, CDR1 is MNHNS and CDR2 is SASEGT. The CDR3 is made up of 14 amino acids. In DNA form, the CDR3 reads TGTGCCAGCAGCCTCGACAGGAAAGGGTACGAGCAGTACTTC. Protein product: CASSLDRKGYEQYF.

This clonotype was seen a single time. This sequence joins TRBV6-5 and TRBJ2-7, with TRBD1 matching 9 bases. V trimming: 0 bases; J trimming: 3 bases; junction bases outside the gene matches: 3. The CDR3 has 15 residues. Germline V gives CDR1 MNHEY, CDR2 SVGAGI. This chain's CDR3 is CASSYSLGQGYEQYF. In nucleotides, the CDR3 is TGTGCCAGCAGTTACTCCTTGGGACAGGGCTACGAGCAGTACTTC.

V is TRBV29-1 and J is TRBJ2-1; D remains unclear. There are 11 residues in the CDR3. Germline V lookup: CDR1 SQVTM, CDR2 ANQGSEA. V lost 2 bases to trimming and J lost 9 bases, with 8 bases between them. CDR3 amino acids: CSVELLREQFF. CDR3 nucleotide sequence: TGCAGCGTTGAACTTCTACGTGAGCAGTTCTTC.

This clonotype was seen just once. V and J are TRBV6-2 or TRBV6-3 and TRBJ1-5; D is undetermined. V was shortened by 4 bases and J by 5 bases, with 9 bases between the two germline ends. The germline V gene encodes CDR1 MNHEY and CDR2 SVGEGT. The CDR3 is 13 residues long. The CDR3 sequence: CASSLFSHQPQHF. The CDR3 region has the DNA TGTGCCAGCAGTTTGTTCAGCCATCAGCCCCAGCATTTT.

This chain links TRBV7-6 with TRBJ2-3; TRBD1 matches at 11 bases. V dropped 4 bases and J dropped 3; count of bases not matched to a gene: 9. Germline V CDR1 and CDR2: SGHVS, FNYEAQ. The CDR3 runs to 17 residues. The CDR3 protein is CASSSEVRDRGTDTQYF. CDR3 in DNA: TGTGCCAGCAGCTCCGAAGTCCGGGACAGGGGGACAGATACGCAGTATTTT.

The chain couples TRBV5-8 to TRBJ2-7; D ambiguous. Germline V gene lookup returns CDR1 SGHTS and CDR2 YDEGEE. The CDR3 runs 13 residues. The germline V and J ends were trimmed by 9 bases and 0 bases, with 13 bases remaining between them. CDR3 protein: CATSLGSSYEQYF. DNA for the CDR3: TGTGCCACCTCCCTGGGAAGCTCCTACGAGCAGTACTTC.

The rearrangement uses TRBV7-9 and TRBJ1-4; possible D gene TRBD1, 5 bases. Deletions cut 6 bases from V and 5 bases from J, with 19 bases between. Germline V gene lookup returns CDR1 SEHNR and CDR2 FQNEAQ (reference sequence). CDR3 length: 16 amino acids. The CDR3 coding sequence is TGTGCCAGCAGACACTCACGCGGGGGTATCAATGAAAAACTGTTTTTT. It translates to CASRHSRGGINEKLFF. Combining the CDR3 with reference TRBV7-9 and TRBJ1-4 gives the whole variable domain DTGVSQNPRHKITKRGQNVTFRCDPISEHNRLYWYRQTLGQGPEFLTYFQNEAQLEKSRLLSDRFSAERPKGSFSTLEIQRTEQGDSAMYLCASRHSRGGINEKLFFGSGTQLSVL.

This clonotype was detected once. The chain links TRBV13 to TRBJ1-2; 7 bases agree with TRBD1. Germline values: CDR1 PRHDT, CDR2 FYEKMQ (reference sequence). Germline trimming cut 2 bases from V and 2 bases from J; bases unmatched to any gene: 11. This CDR3 is built from 17 residues. CDR3 residues: CASSLSLRDSDNYGYTF. In DNA form, the CDR3 reads TGTGCCAGCAGCTTATCACTTCGGGACAGCGACAACTATGGCTACACCTTC. Variable domain in full (rest from reference TRBV13 and TRBJ1-2): AAGVIQSPRHLIKEKRETATLKCYPIPRHDTVYWYQQGPGQDPQFLISFYEKMQSDKGSIPDRFSAQQFSDYHSELNMSSLELGDSALYFCASSLSLRDSDNYGYTFGSGTRLTVV.

The CDR3 coding sequence is TGTGCCAGCAGCTTCGGGACAGGCGAAAACTATGGCTACACCTTC. Translated, it gives CASSFGTGENYGYTF. The genes are TRBV5-6 and TRBJ1-2; 8 bases map to TRBD1. Germline trimming cut 2 bases from V and 2 bases from J; bases unmatched to any gene: 5. The CDR3 runs 15 residues. Germline V gene lookup returns CDR1 SGHDT and CDR2 YYEEEE.

Worth noting for this clonotype: At one end, the junction sequence differs from germline, possibly due to a read error. The chain is built from TRBV3-1 and TRBJ2-1; perhaps D is TRBD1 or TRBD2 (6 bases each). Per the germline V gene, CDR1 is LGHDT and CDR2 is YNNKEL (reference sequence). The length of the CDR3 is 18 residues. CDR3 amino acids: CPSSQAGGGPRTYNEQFF. CDR3 sequence (DNA): TGTCCCAGCAGCCAAGCCGGGGGCGGACCTAGGACCTACAATGAGCAGTTCTTC.

The rearrangement links TRBV21-1 to TRBJ2-3; the table's D gene call, TRBD2, was not cross checked with the DNA. TRBV21-1 is marked as a pseudogene. This CDR3 is built from 16 residues. Written as DNA, the CDR3 is TGTGCCAGCAGCAAAGGTCAAGCGAAGCGGGTGGATACGCAGTATTTT. Amino acid sequence: CASSKGQAKRVDTQYF.

The gene calls are TRBV6-2 or TRBV6-3 and TRBJ2-3; 7 bases agree with TRBD2. J was trimmed by 4 bases and V by 0 bases; bases with no gene match: 4. CDR3 size: 15 residues. CDR1 and CDR2 (germline): MNHEY, SVGEGT. CDR3 loop: CASSYSGAGADTQYF. The CDR3 DNA sequence: TGTGCCAGCAGTTACTCCGGCGCGGGGGCAGATACGCAGTATTTT.

The rearrangement links TRBV28 to TRBJ1-2; TRBD1 is a possible D gene (5 bases). Between the trimmed V and J ends, which lost 5 bases and 6 bases, there was a span of 16 bases. The CDR3 length is 14 residues. Germline V gives CDR1 MDHEN, CDR2 SYDVKM. The CDR3 spells CASSGPGRPDGYTF. DNA for the CDR3: TGTGCCAGCAGTGGCCCGGGACGGCCGGATGGCTACACCTTC.

This rearrangement joins TRBV12-3 or TRBV12-4 to TRBJ2-5; D is undetermined. V gave up 7 bases and J gave up 7 bases, with 13 bases separating them. The CDR3 is 12 amino acids. CDR3 DNA sequence: TGTGCCAGCACGGGTGAAGGCGGGACCCAGTACTTC. It yields the protein CASTGEGGTQYF.

This clonotype was seen only a few times. The CDR3 DNA is TGTGCCAGCAGCCCCACGGTGACACCCGGCCAAGAGACCCAGTACTTC. This translates into CASSPTVTPGQETQYF. V gene TRBV6-5 combines with J gene TRBJ2-5, with no clear D. Trimming left V 6 bases short and J 1 base short, with 18 bases between. The V gene's germline CDR1 is MNHEY and CDR2 SVGAGI. This CDR3 spans 16 amino acids.

Ten or more counts support this clonotype. One end of the junction does not line up with germline, which may come from a read error. The V and J genes are TRBV7-8 and TRBJ2-7; the match to TRBD1 covers 8 bases. The germline V gene encodes CDR1 SGHVS and CDR2 FQNEAQ. The CDR3 spans 13 residues. The CDR3 sequence is CASSSRQGNEQYF. The CDR3 DNA reads as TGTGCTAGCAGCAGCCGACAGGGGAACGAGCAGTACTTC.

The chain links TRBV4-1 to TRBJ2-7; the D is unclear. In germline, CDR1 is MGHRA, CDR2 YSYEKL. The CDR3 sequence is 15 residues long. V lost 5 bases, J lost 0 bases, and 14 bases lay in between. The CDR3, as DNA: TGCGCCAGCAGCTACGAACAGACATTCTCCTACGAGCAGTACTTC. This gives the protein CASSYEQTFSYEQYF.

CDR3 DNA sequence: TGCGCCAGCAGCTACTCTCCGGGACAGCTATCCTACGAGCAGTACTTC. As protein: CASSYSPGQLSYEQYF. V is TRBV5-1 and J is TRBJ2-7; TRBD1 agrees at 7 bases. V lost 3 bases, J lost 1 base, and 10 bases stayed unmatched. CDR1 is SGHRS and CDR2 is YFSETQ in the germline V gene. The CDR3 totals 16 residues.

The genes are TRBV18 and TRBJ2-1; no firm D call. The CDR3 loop spans 15 amino acids. V shed 2 bases and J shed 8 bases, with 16 bases lying between them. Germline CDR1 reads KGHSH; CDR2 reads LQKENI. This chain's CDR3 is CASSPVAPLGHEQFF. CDR3 DNA: TGTGCCAGCTCACCAGTGGCCCCCCTCGGCCATGAGCAGTTCTTC.

As for this clonotype: An end of the junction does not agree with germline; a read error may underlie this. The chain couples TRBV7-9 to TRBJ2-1, with D perhaps matching TRBD1 or TRBD2 (5 bases each). The CDR3 is 18 amino acids. Per germline, CDR1 SEHNR and CDR2 FQNEAQ (reference sequence). In DNA, the CDR3 is TGTGCCAGCTGCTTAGCGAGAGGGGTGGAGGCCCCCAACAATGAGCAGTTCTTC. Translating it yields CASCLARGVEAPNNEQFF.

The V and J genes are TRBV28 and TRBJ2-1; 8 bases map to TRBD1. The DNA end is a closer match to TRBJ2-7, so the J assignment may be wrong. Germline assignment: CDR1 MDHEN and CDR2 SYDVKM. The CDR3 totals 15 residues. DNA of the CDR3: TGTGCCAGCAAGGGCGGAGACAGGGGCGTCTACGAGCAGTACTTC. Translating it yields CASKGGDRGVYEQYF.